This is a list of T cell receptor beta chains from one sample in a study of blood T cell repertoires in COVID-19. Measured with immunoSEQ multiplex PCR; TCRdb has only the in-frame clones, and not every one. The table records about 190,000 clones, around 87% of them present only once. The source material was peripheral blood. These TCRs come from a middle-aged man with acute or convalescent COVID-19. Both conserved end residues are part of each CDR3. A D gene is named only where the DNA matches it firmly. Rows give clone size only sometimes, using once, few, many, or a class for an expanded clone.

.,.,14,TRBJ1-6,TRBV6-1,CASSEYGRNSPLHF,TGTGCCAGCAGTGAATACGGGAGAAATTCACCCCTCCACTTT
.,TRBD2,14,TRBJ2-1,TRBV2,CASLGTSGINEQFF,TGTGCCAGCTTAGGGACTAGCGGGATTAATGAGCAGTTCTTC
once,.,14,TRBJ2-1,TRBV13,CASSLSGDGDEQFF,TGTGCCAGCAGCTTATCAGGGGATGGCGATGAGCAGTTCTTC
.,.,18,TRBJ1-2,TRBV7-9,CASSPLTDSGTLSYGYTF,TGTGCCAGCAGCCCTCTTACGGATAGCGGGACACTGAGTTATGGCTACACCTTC
.,TRBD2,15,TRBJ2-1,TRBV7-8,CASSLTSGAYNEQFF,TGTGCCAGCAGCTTAACTAGCGGGGCTTACAATGAGCAGTTCTTC
.,.,16,TRBJ2-5,TRBV7-9,CASSLLMGAKEETQYF,TGTGCCAGCAGCTTATTGATGGGGGCCAAAGAAGAGACCCAGTACTTC
.,.,16,TRBJ2-5,TRBV7-9,CASSYHTYRRQETQYF,TGTGCCAGCAGCTACCATACTTATCGGAGGCAAGAGACCCAGTACTTC
.,.,13,TRBJ1-2,TRBV5-6,CASSPTGSDGYTF,TGTGCCAGCAGCCCAACAGGGTCGGATGGCTACACCTTC
.,TRBD1,16,TRBJ1-1,TRBV18,CASSPRSGDRNTEAFF,TGTGCCAGCTCACCCAGATCGGGGGACAGGAACACTGAAGCTTTCTTT
.,.,14,TRBJ1-6,TRBV7-9,CASSLVGWNSPLHF,TGTGCCAGCAGCTTAGTCGGGTGGAATTCACCCCTCCACTTT
.,.,15,TRBJ1-3,TRBV3-1/TRBV3-2,CASSPSPGAGNTIYF,TGTGCCAGCAGCCCGTCCCCAGGGGCTGGAAACACCATATATTTT
.,TRBD2,13,TRBJ2-7,TRBV19,CASSSGLAYEQYF,TGTGCCAGTTCCTCGGGACTAGCTTACGAGCAGTACTTC
.,.,14,TRBJ1-5,TRBV28,CASSLWGSGQPQHF,TGTGCCAGCAGTTTATGGGGTTCAGGTCAGCCCCAGCATTTT
.,TRBD1,16,TRBJ2-5,TRBV7-2,CASNPGTGVAWETQYF,TGTGCCAGCAACCCCGGGACAGGGGTGGCCTGGGAGACCCAGTACTTC
.,TRBD2,16,TRBJ2-3,TRBV15,CATSRDLAGGPDTQYF,TGTGCCACCAGCAGAGATCTAGCGGGAGGCCCAGATACGCAGTATTTT
.,.,13,TRBJ1-1,TRBV19,CASSIMPDTEAFF,TGTGCCAGTAGTATTATGCCGGACACTGAAGCTTTCTTT
.,TRBD1,15,TRBJ2-5,TRBV28,CASSFLGQGEETQYF,TGTGCCAGCAGTTTTTTGGGACAGGGGGAAGAGACCCAGTACTTC
.,.,13,TRBJ2-5,TRBV29-1,CSGEVTGEETQYF,TGCAGCGGCGAGGTAACAGGCGAAGAGACCCAGTACTTC
.,.,14,TRBJ1-5,TRBV28,CASSQHGGNQPQHF,TGTGCCAGCAGCCAACACGGGGGCAATCAGCCCCAGCATTTT
.,.,13,TRBJ2-3,TRBV7-2,CASSYTFTDTQYF,TGTGCCAGCAGCTACACCTTCACAGATACGCAGTATTTT
.,.,14,TRBJ2-3,TRBV7-9,CASSLLGDGDTQYF,TGTGCCAGCAGCTTGTTGGGAGATGGGGATACGCAGTATTTT
.,TRBD1,15,TRBJ1-2,TRBV11-1,CASSSTGDRGYGYTF,TGTGCCAGCAGCTCGACCGGGGACAGGGGCTATGGCTACACCTTC
.,.,13,TRBJ2-7,TRBV5-1,CASSLETGYEQYF,TGCGCCAGCAGCTTGGAAACGGGCTACGAGCAGTACTTC
.,.,15,TRBJ2-2,TRBV7-2,CASSLGLYNTGELFF,TGTGCCAGCAGCCTAGGACTATATAACACCGGGGAGCTGTTTTTT
.,.,13,TRBJ2-2,TRBV2,CASSRTVTGELFF,TGTGCCAGCAGTCGGACAGTAACCGGGGAGCTGTTTTTT
.,.,15,TRBJ1-2,TRBV4-1,CASSQGAGRTYGYTF,TGCGCCAGCAGCCAAGGGGCTGGGAGAACTTATGGCTACACCTTC
.,.,15,TRBJ2-5,TRBV9,CASSPERRGWETQYF,TGTGCCAGCAGCCCGGAGAGAAGGGGGTGGGAGACCCAGTACTTC
.,.,14,TRBJ2-4,TRBV2,CASSEVGRPEGQYF,TGTGCCAGCAGTGAGGTGGGCAGGCCCGAGGGTCAGTACTTC
.,TRBD2,17,TRBJ2-2,TRBV3-1/TRBV3-2,CASSARTSGRDTGELFF,TGTGCCAGCAGCGCTCGGACTAGCGGGAGAGACACCGGGGAGCTGTTTTTT
.,.,15,TRBJ1-4,TRBV5-1,CASSLVGGGNEKLFF,TGCGCCAGCAGCTTGGTGGGGGGAGGAAATGAAAAACTGTTTTTT
once,TRBD1,15,TRBJ1-6,TRBV27,CASRRGTGADSPLHF,TGTGCCAGCAGACGAGGGACAGGGGCCGATTCACCCCTCCACTTT
.,.,14,TRBJ2-1,TRBV7-3,CASSQVARENEQFF,TGTGCCAGCAGCCAAGTGGCTAGGGAGAATGAGCAGTTCTTC
.,.,13,TRBJ1-6,TRBV7-3,CASSLSMNSPLHF,TGTGCCAGCAGCCTTTCTATGAATTCACCCCTCCACTTT
.,.,13,TRBJ2-3,TRBV3-1/TRBV3-2,CASSPEVPDTQYF,TGTGCCAGCAGCCCCGAGGTCCCAGATACGCAGTATTTT